These 15 T cell receptor beta chains share one sample of origin, sequenced in a study of T cell repertoires in cytomegalovirus infection. MiXCR, run by TCRdb on the reads, gives a single entry per CDR3 protein. The repertoire holds around 550,000 distinct CDR3 sequences, with around a quarter as singletons. The sample taken for sequencing was PBMCs. Receptors were obtained from a human donor in good health (CMV status not recorded). Some clones in this sample may be carry-over from other donors' samples.

This clonotype was counted many times. In DNA form, the CDR3 reads TGTGCCAGCAGCTTCCCGGGGCCCCTTACTTCGGGCGAGCAGTACTTC. This gives the protein CASSFPGPLTSGEQYF. The rearrangement joins TRBV7-2 to TRBJ2-7; D possibly uses TRBD1 or TRBD2 (5 bases each). V was pared by 3 bases and J by 6 bases, with 21 bases between. Germline V gene data show CDR1 as SGHTA and CDR2 as FQGNSA. This CDR3 has 16 amino acids.

This clonotype showed up just once. The chain joins TRBV27 to TRBJ2-6; no clear D gene. The germline V gene encodes CDR1 MNHEY and CDR2 SMNVEV (reference sequence). V shed 5 bases and J shed 0 bases, with 5 bases lying between them. This CDR3 region has 14 residues. CDR3 sequence reads: CASSLISGANVLTF. CDR3 sequence (DNA): TGTGCCAGCAGTCTGATCTCTGGGGCCAACGTCCTGACTTTC.

This clonotype has a single count. V gene TRBV11-2 combines with J gene TRBJ2-3; TRBD2 matches at 14 bases. Germline CDR1 is SGHAT and CDR2 is FQNNGV. J lost 3 bases, V lost 6 bases, and 2 bases had no gene match. The CDR3 runs 15 residues. The CDR3 spells CASSWTSGRTDTQYF. CDR3 bases: TGTGCCAGCAGTTGGACTAGCGGGAGGACAGATACGCAGTATTTT.

As DNA, the CDR3 is TGTGCCAGCAGACACCCGACAATAACGGGTGGCTACACCTTC. Its protein product is CASRHPTITGGYTF. This chain joins TRBV12-3 or TRBV12-4 and TRBJ1-2, with unresolved D. CDR3 length equals 14 residues. Trimming took off 6 bases at V and 7 bases at J, with 18 bases between the two ends.

This clonotype was seen a handful of times. The rearrangement uses TRBV11-2 and TRBJ2-5, with 10 bases aligning to TRBD2. V lost 7 bases to trimming and J lost 3 bases; unmatched junction nucleotides: 8. The CDR3 consists of 15 residues. Looked up from germline, CDR1 is SGHAT and CDR2 is FQNNGV. The CDR3 loop is CASTLTGTSEETQYF. The CDR3 nucleotides read TGTGCCAGCACCCTAACCGGGACTAGCGAAGAGACCCAGTACTTC.

This clonotype appeared many times. The chain has TRBV11-3 and TRBJ1-1, with 10 nucleotides matching TRBD1. The CDR3 has 14 amino acids. The trim removed 4 bases at V and 5 bases at J, leaving 4 bases unmatched. Germline loops: CDR1 SGHNT, CDR2 YENEEA. CDR3: CASSWTGGDTEAFF. The DNA of the CDR3 is TGTGCCAGCAGCTGGACAGGGGGGGATACTGAAGCTTTCTTT.

This clonotype has more than one count but fewer than ten. The J gene is TRBJ2-1, the V gene TRBV5-1; 7 bases align to TRBD2. The germline V gene has CDR1 SGHRS and CDR2 YFSETQ. The trim removed 5 bases at V and 8 bases at J, leaving 13 bases unmatched. The CDR3 is 15 amino acids. CDR3 in DNA: TGCGCCAGCAGTAGCAAGGGAGGGCCCGAGGATGAGCAGTTCTTC. The encoded protein is CASSSKGGPEDEQFF.

This clonotype was counted at least ten times. The chain links TRBV7-2 to TRBJ1-2; TRBD1 might be the D (5 bases). This CDR3 is built from 13 residues. V gave up 3 bases and J gave up 5 bases, with 10 bases separating them. CDR1 and CDR2 (germline): SGHTA, FQGNSA. CDR3 DNA sequence: TGTGCCAGCAGCTTCGGGACGGATTATGGCTACACCTTC. Protein: CASSFGTDYGYTF.

This clonotype occurred many times. This chain links TRBV7-6 with TRBJ2-6; D call uncertain. CDR1 is SGHVS and CDR2 is FNYEAQ in the germline V gene. This CDR3 spans 19 amino acids. V shed 5 bases and J shed 0 bases, with 20 bases lying between them. In nucleotides, the CDR3 is TGTGCCAGCAGCCCGGGCCTTTCTGGCAGTACCTCTGGGGCCAACGTCCTGACTTTC. Amino acid sequence: CASSPGLSGSTSGANVLTF.

The gene calls are TRBV7-2 and TRBJ2-3; TRBD1 matches 7 bases. Losses at the gene ends were 0 bases for V and 3 bases for J; bases not matched to a gene: 6. CDR3 length: 16 residues. Germline CDR1 and CDR2: SGHTA and FQGNSA. CDR3 region: CASSLARQGSTDTQYF. The CDR3 bases are TGTGCCAGCAGCTTAGCGCGACAGGGATCGACAGATACGCAGTATTTT. The variable domain in full, completed from reference TRBV7-2 and TRBJ2-3, reads GAGVSQSPSNKVTEKGKDVELRCDPISGHTALYWYRQSLGQGLEFLIYFQGNSAPDKSGLPSDRFSAERTGGSVSTLTIQRTQQEDSAVYLCASSLARQGSTDTQYFGPGTRLTVL.

A remark on this clonotype: This CDR3 fails to terminate in the conserved phenylalanine or tryptophan, so it likely reflects a read error. The chain is built from TRBV7-6 and TRBJ1-1; D gene uncertain. Trimming removed 1 base at V and 7 bases at J, with 7 bases between. This CDR3 is 12 amino acids long. The germline CDR1 and CDR2 sequences are SGHVS and FNYEAQ. The CDR3 DNA is TGTGCCAGCAGCTTAGTACGGGGTGAAGCTTTCGTT. As protein: CASSLVRGEAFV.

The chain combines TRBV6-5 with TRBJ1-5; TRBD1 might be the D (5 bases). Per germline, CDR1 MNHEY and CDR2 SVGAGI. The CDR3 length is 14 residues. V lost 5 bases and J 4 bases, leaving 12 bases between the germline ends. The CDR3: CASSPTGQNQPQHF. The CDR3 DNA sequence: TGTGCCAGCAGTCCAACAGGCCAAAATCAGCCCCAGCATTTT.

This clonotype occurred many times. This CDR3 reads CASSLQQVPYNEQFF. The CDR3 nucleotides are TGTGCCAGCAGCCTTCAGCAGGTACCATACAATGAGCAGTTCTTC. The rearrangement uses TRBV7-8 and TRBJ2-1; the D is unclear. The germline V gene encodes CDR1 SGHVS and CDR2 FQNEAQ. V lost 5 bases, J lost 4 bases, and 15 bases lay in between. This CDR3 contains 15 residues.

This chain links TRBV11-2 with TRBJ1-1; a possible D gene is TRBD1 (5 bases). The V gene lost 5 bases and the J gene lost 5 bases, with 18 bases spanning the gap. In germline, CDR1 is SGHAT, CDR2 FQNNGV. CDR3 length: 15 amino acids. The CDR3 nucleotides read TGTGCCAGCAGCCCACGAATTTTAGGGGCTACTGAAGCTTTCTTT. Translation gives CASSPRILGATEAFF. Full variable domain (outside the CDR3, taken from reference TRBV11-2 and TRBJ1-1): EAGVAQSPRYKIIEKRQSVAFWCNPISGHATLYWYQQILGQGPKLLIQFQNNGVVDDSQLPKDRFSAERLKGVDSTLKIQPAKLEDSAVYLCASSPRILGATEAFFGQGTRLTVV.

The chain employs TRBV5-6 and TRBJ2-7, with D possibly TRBD1 on 7 matching bases. Germline V gene data show CDR1 as SGHDT and CDR2 as YYEEEE. Between the trimmed V and J ends, which lost 4 bases and 1 base, there was a span of 12 bases. The CDR3 has 14 amino acids. CDR3 in DNA: TGTGCCAGCAGCCGCGGGACAGCTTCCTACGAGCAGTACTTC. Its protein is CASSRGTASYEQYF.